The following is a TCR beta chain sequence with its context. The specificity of this receptor is unknown. No qualities accompany the bases; no much larger clone lies one base away. These data are taken from a study of shared clonotypes between healthy human individuals (dated by TCRdb to about 2020). For the study in its entirety: The cohort included three men and a couple of women between 18 and 49 years of age. Per donor, three plates each were used for CD4 naive and CD4 memory, two for CD8 naive, and one for CD8 memory. To estimate repertoire size and how much clonotype sharing occurs between individuals, the study deeply sequenced the blood TCR repertoires of about five healthy adults. To increase sequencing depth and limit assay-specific biases, different laboratories used diverse techniques to prepare libraries and sequence TCR repertoires. Each donor's leukapheresis produced roughly between roughly 0.85 and 9.5 billion PBMCs.

The investigation overall reported the following: Naive subsets generally had larger estimated clonotype richness than memory subsets. Only blood was sampled, and tissue TCR repertoires likely differ from those in blood. The genetic and exposure-history diversity represented was limited by the small number of donors. Higher generation probabilities were observed for clonotypes shared by all four sorted-subset donors than for non-shared clonotypes. Pairwise subsampling indicated that sequencing depth was expected to affect the degree of clonotype sharing among donors. Even with the large sequencing depth, rarefaction of the sorted-subset datasets indicated that sequencing was incomplete. Across a handful of donors, roughly 5% of naive CD4, approximately 3.5% of naive CD8, about 2% of memory CD4, and under 0.45% of memory CD8 clonotypes were shared.

The donors were healthy, HIV-negative adults with no recently reported acute infections or vaccinations. Every donor was a Caucasian adult living in Nashville, Tennessee, USA. Magnetic negative selection was used to enrich CD4+ T cells, after which naive cells were positively selected on CD45RA and the negative fraction became the memory subset. Blood was obtained by leukapheresis, after which PBMCs were separated by Ficoll-Histopaque density gradient centrifugation and cryopreserved in liquid nitrogen vapor phase. Analytical flow cytometry was used to check the purity and quantity of every magnetically sorted T cell population. Each sorted fraction had its genomic DNA isolated and then quantified by UV absorbance on a Nanodrop 2000c. Using the deep immunoSEQ assay, multiplex PCR amplified TCR CDR3 regions from genomic DNA. Extracted genomic DNA from each cell subset was distributed evenly across all wells of several immunoSEQ 96-well plates, and each plate was treated as a replicate. For sorted subsets, each replicate PCR was loaded with approximately 190 ng genomic DNA, equivalent to about 30,000 T cell genomes. Purified libraries were quantified with a Qubit 3.0 fluorometer, sized on a Bioanalyzer 2100, and re-quantified with the KAPA Library Quantification kit. Every immunoSEQ 96-well plate was sequenced on a separate single-read 150-cycle Illumina NextSeq 550 flow cell. Per the authors' processing: The immunoSEQ output contained only junctional sequences without quality scores, so filtering could not match that applied to full-length reads. To assign V/J genes and CDR3, sequences were annotated against IMGT germline references using PyIR, a Python wrapper for IgBLAST v1.9. Any read was removed if the V/J assignment was weak (E-value above 1e-6), the CDR3 was missing, or the read contained stop codons, out-of-frame junctions, or ambiguous translated residues. V3J clonotypes were defined as sequences sharing an identical inferred V gene, J gene, and CDR3 amino acid sequence. Percentage overlap between repertoires was calculated by dividing the number of shared unique clonotypes by the size of the smaller repertoire. RTK rarefaction, the Chao1 estimator, and Recon v2.1 estimates of unobserved clonotypes were used to assess repertoire richness. Generation probabilities were computed with OLGA for all TCRbeta clonotypes obtained by the gDNA method from four donors. As stored in TCRdb, this immuneACCESS dataset retains in-frame rearrangements with V and J assigned. A fraction of the clones does not appear; measured against another copy, unresolved V genes explain less than half of the discrepancy, and the remainder lacks a known reason. V and J calls and clone size are those listed in that table; D and trimming were worked out from the DNA. A total of a few hundred thousand clones appear in this sample, almost 97% of them only once. The ten largest make up less than 0.065% of the sample.

The CDR3 has 15 amino acids, counting the end cysteine and phenylalanine. Solely the CDR3 DNA is kept, with 45 bases framed from the first base. The germline V gene gives CDR1 as SNHLY and CDR2 as FYNNEI. V loses 3 bases at its end and J loses 4 bases; junction bases beyond the gene matches: 2. In this chain, TRBV2 is recombined with TRBJ2-5, with 13 middle bases fitting TRBD2. This TCR was sampled from a woman in her 30s in good health. Sample: naive CD4+ T cells sorted from blood. What this sample's cell subset or site label stands for: CD45RA+ positively selected. The CDR3 is CASSDWTSGRETQYF. The nucleotides read TGTGCCAGCAGTGATTGGACTAGCGGGAGAGAGACCCAGTACTTC.